The next 27 T cell receptor beta chains were all read from a single sample in a study of T cells after yellow fever vaccination. TCRdb redid the calling of the 5' RACE reads with MiXCR, one entry per CDR3 protein. The sample holds around 60,000 distinct CDR3 sequences; approximately 6% are singletons and the top ten take 31%. The starting material was PBMCs, either bulk or a sorted T-cell subset (CD4+, CD8+, memory, or dextramer-sorted; not recorded which), obtained on the day of the yellow fever booster vaccination. The origin of the receptors is a man between 18 and 35 years old who received the YFV17D yellow fever vaccine.

The chain couples TRBV9 to TRBJ2-4; perhaps TRBD2 as D (5 bases). Trimming left V 4 bases short and J 3 bases short, with 11 bases between. Germline assignment: CDR1 SGDLS and CDR2 YYNGEE. This CDR3 has 14 residues. The CDR3: CASSPPGFKNIQYF. CDR3 DNA sequence: TGTGCCAGCAGCCCCCCGGGGTTCAAAAACATTCAGTACTTC.

This clonotype was observed many times. The chain combines TRBV4-3 with TRBJ2-5; possibly TRBD2 for D (6 bases). Germline V gives CDR1 LGHNA, CDR2 YSLEER. The CDR3 is 14 residues long. V was trimmed by 4 bases and J by 7 bases, leaving 16 bases between them. CDR3 sequence reads: CASSPRGSGGTQYF. For the CDR3, the DNA is TGCGCCAGCAGCCCCCGGGGGTCCGGCGGGACCCAGTACTTC.

This clonotype was recorded many times. The chain recombines TRBV7-2 with TRBJ1-4; maybe TRBD1 (5 bases). Per the germline V gene, CDR1 is SGHTA and CDR2 is FQGNSA. Trimming took off 4 bases at V and 0 bases at J, with 9 bases between the two ends. The CDR3 loop spans 15 amino acids. This chain's CDR3 is CASSSKGPTNEKLFF. CDR3 coding DNA: TGTGCCAGCAGCTCGAAGGGGCCAACTAATGAAAAACTGTTTTTT.

This clonotype was seen at least ten times. This chain joins TRBV4-3 and TRBJ2-7; 7 nucleotides line up with TRBD1. The V gene end was trimmed by 4 bases and the J gene end by 3 bases; junction bases not matched to a gene: 6. Germline V gives CDR1 LGHNA, CDR2 YSLEER. The CDR3 has 14 amino acids. This chain's CDR3 is CASSPETGYYEQYF. The CDR3 DNA reads TGCGCCAGCAGCCCAGAGACAGGGTACTACGAGCAGTACTTC.

This clonotype was detected many times. The gene calls are TRBV6-6 and TRBJ1-1; no definite D call. The CDR3 spans 12 residues. The germline V gene encodes CDR1 MNHNY and CDR2 SVGAGI (reference sequence). V was trimmed by 2 bases and J by 11 bases, leaving 12 bases between them. DNA of the CDR3: TGTGCCAGCAGTTACCCCGGTACTTCGGCTTTCTTT. Its protein is CASSYPGTSAFF.

This clonotype was detected only a few times. This sequence joins TRBV6-6 and TRBJ2-7; 12 bases map to TRBD2. With V trimmed by 7 bases and J by 4 bases, 20 bases remained unmatched. The CDR3 consists of 19 residues. Germline V gene data show CDR1 as MNHNY and CDR2 as SVGAGI (reference sequence). This CDR3 reads CASTASGGVSDEDSYEQYF. The CDR3, as DNA: TGTGCCAGCACGGCTAGCGGGGGGGTTAGTGATGAGGATTCATACGAGCAGTACTTC.

Ten or more counts support this clonotype. V is TRBV7-2 and J is TRBJ2-3, with D perhaps TRBD2 (5 bases). Germline lookup yields CDR1 SGHTA and CDR2 FQGNSA. This CDR3 contains 16 residues. V lost 5 bases, J lost 0 bases, and 15 bases lay in between. The CDR3 loop reads CASSPQPRGSTDTQYF. The CDR3, as DNA: TGTGCCAGCAGCCCCCAACCCAGAGGGAGCACAGATACGCAGTATTTT.

The chain is built from TRBV7-3 and TRBJ2-5, with TRBD2 as a possible D gene (6 bases). The V end lost 5 bases, the J end lost 2 bases, and 12 bases lay between the germline ends. This CDR3 is 14 amino acids long. CDR1 is SGHTA, CDR2 FQGTGA, per germline. In nucleotides, the CDR3 is TGTGCCAGCAGCCACGGGGGAAGGCAAGAGACCCAGTACTTC. This gives the protein CASSHGGRQETQYF.

This clonotype was seen ten or more times. The chain uses TRBV7-9 and TRBJ2-7; 7 bases map to TRBD2. Germline CDR1 and CDR2: SEHNR and FQNEAQ (reference sequence). V shed 0 bases, J shed 2 bases, and the junction held 4 bases outside the gene matches. The CDR3 is 15 amino acids. This CDR3 is CASSLAQGGTYEQYV. The CDR3 DNA follows: TGTGCCAGCAGCTTAGCTCAGGGAGGGACCTACGAGCAGTACGTC.

This clonotype was found a few times. The chain recombines TRBV28 with TRBJ2-1, with 10 bases lining up with TRBD2. Germline loops: CDR1 MDHEN, CDR2 SYDVKM. After removal of 0 bases from V and 9 bases from J, the junction contained 5 bases not matched to a gene. The CDR3 loop spans 15 amino acids. This CDR3 reads CASSLWSSGGGEQFF. CDR3 bases: TGTGCCAGCAGTTTATGGTCTAGCGGGGGCGGTGAGCAGTTCTTC.

The rearrangement uses TRBV11-2 and TRBJ2-3; D gene uncertain. V was cut by 1 base and J by 2 bases, with 10 bases left in between. Germline V gene data show CDR1 as SGHAT and CDR2 as FQNNGV. This CDR3 is built from 15 residues. Here the CDR3 reads CASSLGPLPTDTQYF. CDR3 bases: TGTGCCAGCAGCTTAGGACCGCTGCCCACAGATACGCAGTATTTT.

This chain joins TRBV9 and TRBJ2-1; D is perhaps TRBD1 or TRBD2 (6 bases each). The CDR3 spans 16 residues. CDR1 and CDR2 (germline): SGDLS, YYNGEE. The germline V and J ends were trimmed by 3 bases and 1 base, with 14 bases remaining between them. In nucleotides, the CDR3 is TGTGCCAGCAGCGCCCCCGGGGGCCTTTCCTACAATGAGCAGTTCTTC. This sequence encodes CASSAPGGLSYNEQFF. The variable domain in full, with the rest retrieved from reference TRBV9 and TRBJ2-1, is DSGVTQTPKHLITATGQRVTLRCSPRSGDLSVYWYQQSLDQGLQFLIQYYNGEERAKGNILERFSAQQFPDLHSELNLSSLELGDSALYFCASSAPGGLSYNEQFFGPGTRLTVL.

This clonotype has ten or more counts. The J gene is TRBJ2-5, the V gene TRBV12-3 or TRBV12-4; D is perhaps TRBD1 (6 bases). Deletions cut 3 bases from V and 4 bases from J, with 9 bases between. The CDR3 length is 13 residues. CDR3 sequence (DNA): TGTGCCAGCAGTTTCGCACAGGGAGAGACCCAGTACTTC. Protein product: CASSFAQGETQYF.

Only a few counts were recorded for this clonotype. This chain links TRBV20-1 with TRBJ2-7, with D perhaps given as TRBD1 or TRBD2 (5 bases each). Trimming shortened V by 1 base and J by 2 bases, and 9 bases separated the two germline ends. The germline V gene encodes CDR1 DFQATT and CDR2 SNEGSKA (reference sequence). The CDR3 runs 13 residues. CDR3 amino acids: CSARVGVTYEQYV. The CDR3 coding sequence is TGCAGTGCTAGAGTGGGGGTCACCTACGAGCAGTACGTC.

At least ten counts were recorded for this clonotype. The rearrangement links TRBV29-1 to TRBJ1-5, with D perhaps TRBD1 (6 bases). CDR1 is SQVTM, CDR2 ANQGSEA, per germline. With 8 bases removed from V and 6 bases from J, the gap between germline ends came to 14 bases. The CDR3 length is 12 residues. The CDR3: CSQTGCVQPQHF. The CDR3, as DNA: TGCAGCCAAACAGGGTGCGTTCAGCCCCAGCATTTT.

The chain recombines TRBV5-5 with TRBJ2-7, with 8 bases matching TRBD2. The CDR3 length is 16 residues. CDR1 is SGHKS and CDR2 is YYEKEE in the germline V gene (reference sequence). Germline trimming cut 0 bases from V and 4 bases from J; bases unmatched to any gene: 9. The CDR3 DNA follows: TGTGCCAGCAGCTTGGCCGATCGGAGCGGGGGTTACGAGCAGTACTTC. As protein: CASSLADRSGGYEQYF.

This clonotype was found many times. This chain uses TRBV7-9 with TRBJ2-2, with D possibly being TRBD1 (6 bases). There are 17 residues in the CDR3. CDR1 and CDR2 from the germline V gene are SEHNR and FQNEAQ (reference sequence). Trimming pared 5 bases from V and 0 bases from J, leaving 16 bases between. The CDR3 spells CASSGTGTSSNTGELFF. The DNA of the CDR3 is TGTGCCAGCAGCGGTACCGGGACATCCTCGAACACCGGGGAGCTGTTTTTT.

This clonotype was seen at least ten times. The J gene is TRBJ2-7, the V gene TRBV5-5; D possibly corresponds to TRBD2 (5 bases). The CDR3 has 16 residues. CDR1 SGHKS and CDR2 YYEKEE come from the germline V gene (reference sequence). V was shortened by 0 bases and J by 6 bases, with 19 bases between the two germline ends. CDR3: CASSLAGGSLSLEQYF. CDR3 in DNA: TGTGCCAGCAGCTTGGCCGGCGGGTCCCTAAGTCTCGAGCAGTACTTC.

This chain connects TRBV7-9 to TRBJ2-2; 8 bases are shared with TRBD2. CDR1 is SEHNR, CDR2 FQNEAQ, per germline (reference sequence). The CDR3 is 18 residues long. V shed 11 bases, J shed 2 bases, and the junction held 19 bases outside the gene matches. CDR3 loop: CAGPHPSLGGANTGELFF. DNA for the CDR3: TGTGCCGGACCCCACCCCTCCCTCGGGGGGGCCAACACCGGGGAGCTGTTTTTT.

This clonotype was detected ten times or more. The rearrangement links TRBV4-3 to TRBJ2-2; TRBD1 or TRBD2 may be the D gene (5 bases each). The CDR3 has 16 residues. Looked up from germline, CDR1 is LGHNA and CDR2 is YSLEER. Between the trimmed V and J ends, which lost 0 bases and 2 bases, there was a span of 10 bases. In DNA, the CDR3 is TGCGCCAGCAGCCAAGATCGGGGCAGAAACACCGGGGAGCTGTTTTTT. It codes for CASSQDRGRNTGELFF.

This clonotype was seen a few times. Here the CDR3 reads CASSPLGEDTEAFF. The CDR3, as DNA: TGTGCCAGCAGCCCCCTCGGGGAGGACACTGAAGCTTTCTTT. This chain uses TRBV7-6 with TRBJ1-1; D ambiguous. V lost 5 bases, J lost 3 bases, and 13 bases lay in between. Germline CDR1 SGHVS, CDR2 FNYEAQ. The CDR3 has 14 residues.

V is TRBV20-1 and J is TRBJ2-5; D is undetermined. Deletions cut 5 bases from V and 1 base from J, with 11 bases between. CDR1 is DFQATT, CDR2 SNEGSKA, per germline (reference sequence). This CDR3 contains 13 residues. The CDR3 DNA reads TGCAGTGCTGTGACGACACCCCAAGAGACCCAGTACTTC. Protein sequence: CSAVTTPQETQYF.

This clonotype was seen repeatedly, ten times or more. The chain links TRBV20-1 to TRBJ2-7; the D gene could be TRBD1 or TRBD2 (5 bases each). This CDR3 has 12 amino acids. In germline, CDR1 is DFQATT, CDR2 SNEGSKA (reference sequence). The DNA for the CDR3 is TGCGGGGGTGGGGATGGCTCCTACGAGCAGTACTTC. As protein: CGGGDGSYEQYF.

The chain employs TRBV4-2 and TRBJ2-5; perhaps TRBD2 as D (6 bases). Germline V gene lookup returns CDR1 LGHNA and CDR2 YNFKEQ. The CDR3 has 18 residues. V shed 2 bases and J shed 9 bases, with 28 bases lying between them. CDR3 coding DNA: TGTGCCAGCAGCCAAACCGCTGCAGTCGCGGGACCCACCGGGGCCCAGTACTTC. This sequence encodes CASSQTAAVAGPTGAQYF.

About this clonotype itself: A much larger clone differs by one base, so this may be a read error. The rearrangement joins TRBV6-5 to TRBJ1-2; the D gene is possibly TRBD1 (5 bases). Germline CDR1 and CDR2: MNHEY and SVGAGI. The V and J ends lost 5 bases and 4 bases respectively, with 11 bases between them. This CDR3 comprises 13 residues. The CDR3 sequence is CASSAWTLYGYTF. DNA for the CDR3: TGTGCCAGCAGTGCCTGGACACTCTATGGCTACACCTTC.

V gene TRBV6-6 combines with J gene TRBJ1-2, with 7 bases that match TRBD1. This CDR3 has 14 amino acids. The V gene end was trimmed by 6 bases and the J gene end by 0 bases; junction bases not matched to a gene: 4. CDR1 MNHNY and CDR2 SVGAGI come from the germline V gene (reference sequence). The CDR3 region has the DNA TGTGCCAGCAGGAACAGGGGATCTAACTATGGCTACACCTTC. Protein: CASRNRGSNYGYTF.

This clonotype was detected many times. The chain links TRBV12-3 or TRBV12-4 to TRBJ2-1; possibly TRBD2 for D (6 bases). This CDR3 comprises 16 residues. Trimming removed 2 bases at V and 0 bases at J, with 11 bases between. CDR3 in DNA: TGTGCCAGCAGTTTACTAGCGCAGGCCTCCTACAATGAGCAGTTCTTC. As protein: CASSLLAQASYNEQFF.